Below are 13 T cell receptor beta chains sequenced from a single sample in a study of CD8+ T cells in alopecia areata. The authors extracted RNA and reverse transcribed it into cDNA as the sequencing template. Data came from immunoSEQ multiplex PCR; TCRdb stores just in-frame clones and leaves some out. The sample lists roughly 200,000 clones, around 63% occurring once. Sequences were derived from CD4+ T cells sorted from blood, sampled at week 0. The receptor source for this set is a human donor with alopecia areata.

The CDR3 bases are TGTGCCAGCAGCTTAGTGTCGAACACCGGGGAGCTGTTTTTT. This gives the protein CASSLVSNTGELFF. The V gene is TRBV7-2, the J gene TRBJ2-2; D is undetermined. V was clipped by 1 base and J by 0 bases, with 3 bases between them. Germline V CDR1 and CDR2: SGHTA, FQGNSA. The CDR3 runs to 14 residues.

This chain uses TRBV27 with TRBJ1-1, with 7 positions matching TRBD1. The CDR3 contains 14 residues. Trimming cost V 6 bases and J 2 bases; bases outside gene matches: 6. CDR1 is MNHEY and CDR2 is SMNVEV in the germline V gene (reference sequence). The CDR3 DNA follows: TGTGCCAGCAGATACCGGGACAGAAACACTGAAGCTTTCTTT. As protein: CASRYRDRNTEAFF.

The chain joins TRBV28 to TRBJ2-4; weak D call: TRBD2 (6 bases). The V gene lost 6 bases and the J gene lost 7 bases, with 25 bases spanning the gap. The CDR3 spans 17 residues. Germline lookup yields CDR1 MDHEN and CDR2 SYDVKM. CDR3: CASSSPRRGAIWNIQYF. As DNA, the CDR3 is TGTGCCAGCAGCTCACCTAGGAGGGGCGCGATTTGGAACATTCAGTACTTC.

The chain carries TRBV6-5 and TRBJ1-6, with D unresolved. The V and J ends lost 6 bases and 7 bases respectively, with 10 bases between them. Germline loops: CDR1 MNHEY, CDR2 SVGAGI. This CDR3 is 13 amino acids long. This CDR3 is CASSRTRNSPLHF. CDR3 nucleotide sequence: TGTGCCAGCAGCCGGACGAGGAATTCACCCCTCCACTTT.

The rearrangement joins TRBV28 to TRBJ1-6; 8 bases are shared with TRBD1. V dropped 6 bases and J dropped 7; count of bases not matched to a gene: 8. The CDR3 runs to 15 residues. Germline CDR1 MDHEN, CDR2 SYDVKM. CDR3 nucleotides: TGTGCCAGCAGCCTACCGACAGGGGCCAATTCACCCCTCCACTTT. Amino acids: CASSLPTGANSPLHF.

The rearrangement joins TRBV7-8 to TRBJ1-6; D is undetermined. The germline V gene encodes CDR1 SGHVS and CDR2 FQNEAQ. V was pared by 5 bases and J by 8 bases, with 13 bases between. CDR3 length: 14 amino acids. CDR3 sequence: CASSLIGRDSPLHF. The CDR3 DNA is TGTGCCAGCAGCCTTATTGGTAGGGATTCACCCCTCCACTTT.

This chain connects TRBV5-1 to TRBJ2-2; D is possibly TRBD1 (5 bases). Germline V gives CDR1 SGHRS, CDR2 YFSETQ. Trimming shortened V by 5 bases and J by 4 bases, and 15 bases separated the two germline ends. The CDR3 totals 15 residues. The CDR3 loop is CASRDTPRSTGELFF. CDR3 sequence (DNA): TGCGCCAGCAGGGACACTCCACGCAGCACCGGGGAGCTGTTTTTT.

V gene TRBV2 combines with J gene TRBJ2-3; a weak D match, TRBD2 (5 bases). Trimming stripped 7 bases from V and 0 bases from J, with 17 bases between. The CDR3 consists of 16 residues. Germline loops: CDR1 SNHLY, CDR2 FYNNEI. The CDR3 spells CASTSFEGLSTDTQYF. The CDR3 bases are TGTGCCAGCACTTCATTCGAGGGCCTTAGCACAGATACGCAGTATTTT.

The chain couples TRBV29-1 to TRBJ2-5; a weak D match, TRBD2 (5 bases). The length of the CDR3 is 13 residues. From germline, CDR1 is SQVTM and CDR2 ANQGSEA. Trimming took off 0 bases at V and 5 bases at J, with 10 bases between the two ends. In nucleotides, the CDR3 is TGCAGCGTTGAAGAGGATCGAGGGGAGACCCAGTACTTC. Encoded protein: CSVEEDRGETQYF.

This chain links TRBV2 with TRBJ2-3, with 7 bases lining up with TRBD2. With 6 bases clipped from V and 0 bases from J, the junction kept 3 bases outside the gene matches. In germline, CDR1 is SNHLY, CDR2 FYNNEI. The CDR3 is made up of 14 amino acids. The CDR3 coding sequence is TGTGCCAGCAGCCCCGGGAGGAGCACAGATACGCAGTATTTT. Its protein is CASSPGRSTDTQYF.

The V call is TRBV9, the J call TRBJ2-3, with D perhaps matching TRBD2 (6 bases). Germline CDR1 and CDR2: SGDLS and YYNGEE. The ends were cut back, 2 bases at V and 2 bases at J, with 18 bases in the middle. The length of the CDR3 is 17 residues. The CDR3 region has the DNA TGTGCCAGCAGCGTCCGATCGGGCGGGGCGAACACAGATACGCAGTATTTT. Its protein product is CASSVRSGGANTDTQYF.

This chain uses TRBV29-1 with TRBJ2-3; D is ambiguous. Trimming stripped 7 bases from V and 6 bases from J, with 11 bases between. The CDR3 contains 11 residues. Per the germline V gene, CDR1 is SQVTM and CDR2 is ANQGSEA. DNA of the CDR3: TGCAGCGCCCACTTTTCGGATACGCAGTATTTT. This sequence encodes CSAHFSDTQYF.

The rearrangement links TRBV9 to TRBJ1-4; no firm D call. CDR1 is SGDLS and CDR2 is YYNGEE in the germline V gene. Trimming shortened V by 0 bases and J by 4 bases, and 7 bases separated the two germline ends. This CDR3 is built from 14 residues. CDR3 loop: CASSVEPGNEKLFF. CDR3 sequence (DNA): TGTGCCAGCAGCGTAGAGCCTGGTAATGAAAAACTGTTTTTT.